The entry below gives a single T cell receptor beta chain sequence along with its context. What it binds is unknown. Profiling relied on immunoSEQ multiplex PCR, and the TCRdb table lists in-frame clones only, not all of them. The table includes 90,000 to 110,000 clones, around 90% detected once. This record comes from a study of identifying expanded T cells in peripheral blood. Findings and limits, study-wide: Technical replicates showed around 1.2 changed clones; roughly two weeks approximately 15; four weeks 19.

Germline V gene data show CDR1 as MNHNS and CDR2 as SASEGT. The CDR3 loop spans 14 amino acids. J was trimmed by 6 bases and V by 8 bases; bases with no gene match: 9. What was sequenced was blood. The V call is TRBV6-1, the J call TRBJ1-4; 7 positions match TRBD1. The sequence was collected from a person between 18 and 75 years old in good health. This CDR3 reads CASSPTGADEKLFF. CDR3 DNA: TGTGCCAGCTCCCCCACAGGGGCGGATGAAAAACTGTTTTTT.